The source of this T cell receptor (beta chain) is a study of T cells expressing NK-cell markers. Study overall: Underlying the TCR beta repertoires were sorted CD3+CD56+NKG2C+, CD3+CD56+NKG2C- and CD3+CD56-NKG2C+ T cells. With respect to HCMV, seven of the eight sequenced donors were seropositive, and one was seronegative. General study results and limits: For several donors, these clonotypes were likewise the leading ones in the CD3+CD56-NKG2C+ fraction.

On this clonotype itself: Its cognate antigen is unknown.

This CDR3 has 15 amino acids. CDR1 SQVTM and CDR2 ANQGSEA come from the germline V gene. TCRdb re-called the 5' RACE reads; one entry per CDR3 protein, DNA not given. The data show some 600,000 distinct CDR3 sequences, and the top ten clones hold 3.5% to 4.5%. Sequences were obtained from blood T cells: a sorted CD56 or NKG2C T cell subset, CD4+ or CD8+ T cells, or bulk PBMC T cells (not recorded which). This clonotype originated in a man aged 18 to 30 in good health. The chain employs TRBV29-1 and TRBJ2-1; absent DNA, TCRdb's TRBD1 call cannot be checked. The CDR3 sequence is CSAEMEDRVGNEQFF.